This T cell receptor (beta chain) is drawn from a study of identical twins. In TCRdb, the 5' RACE reads were re-called with MiXCR into one record per CDR3 protein. The sample consists of more than 1.5 million distinct CDR3 sequences, around 29% of them appearing once. The length of the CDR3 is 14 residues. Germline-derived CDR1 and CDR2 are SGHDN and FVKESK. V lost 4 bases and J 7 bases, leaving 14 bases between the germline ends. The sequenced sample consisted of cord blood. The V and J genes are TRBV14 and TRBJ2-1; D unresolved. The clonotype originates from a newborn girl in good health. The CDR3 nucleotides are TGTGCCAGCAGCCCGCTGTCCTCGCGGAATGAGCAGTTCTTC. This encodes CASSPLSSRNEQFF.